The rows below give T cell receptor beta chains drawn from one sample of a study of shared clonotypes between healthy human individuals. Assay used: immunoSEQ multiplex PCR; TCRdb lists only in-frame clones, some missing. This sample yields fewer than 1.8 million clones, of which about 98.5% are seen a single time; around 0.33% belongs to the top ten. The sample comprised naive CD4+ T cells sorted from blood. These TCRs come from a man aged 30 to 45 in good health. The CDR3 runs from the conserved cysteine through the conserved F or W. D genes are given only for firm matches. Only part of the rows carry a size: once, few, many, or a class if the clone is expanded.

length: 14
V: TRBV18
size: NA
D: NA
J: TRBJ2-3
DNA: TGTGCCAGCTCACCCTCGAGTAGCACAGATACGCAGTATTTT
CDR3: CASSPSSSTDTQYF

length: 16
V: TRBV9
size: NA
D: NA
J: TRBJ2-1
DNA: TGTGCCAGCAGCCCCCACAGGGGACTCTCCTACAATGAGCAGTTCTTC
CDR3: CASSPHRGLSYNEQFF

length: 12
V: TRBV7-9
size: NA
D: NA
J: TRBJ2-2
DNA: TGTGCCAGCAACAGGAGTGGCGGGGAGCTGTTTTTT
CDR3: CASNRSGGELFF

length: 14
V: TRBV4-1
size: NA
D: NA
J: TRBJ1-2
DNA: TGCGCCAGCAGCCCAGGACCTATTTCCTATGGCTACACCTTC
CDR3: CASSPGPISYGYTF

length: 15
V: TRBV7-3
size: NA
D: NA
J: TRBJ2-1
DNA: TGTGCCAGCAGCTCCGCGGCGGGCTCCTACAATGAGCAGTTCTTC
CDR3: CASSSAAGSYNEQFF

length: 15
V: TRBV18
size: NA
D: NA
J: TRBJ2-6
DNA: TGTGCCAGCAGGGGCGCGGGCGGAGGGGCCAACGTCCTGACTTTC
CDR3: CASRGAGGGANVLTF

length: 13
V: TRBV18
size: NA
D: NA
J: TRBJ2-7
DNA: TGTGCCAGCTCACGGACACTCAACTACGAGCAGTACTTC
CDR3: CASSRTLNYEQYF

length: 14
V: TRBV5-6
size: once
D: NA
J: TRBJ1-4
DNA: TGTGCCAGCAGCTGGGACCGCTCTAATGAAAAACTGTTTTTT
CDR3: CASSWDRSNEKLFF

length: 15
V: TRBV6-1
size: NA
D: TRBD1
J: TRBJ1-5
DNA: TGTGCCAGCAGTGTTGTTAGGGGGCGGACGGAGCCCCAGCATTTT
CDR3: CASSVVRGRTEPQHF

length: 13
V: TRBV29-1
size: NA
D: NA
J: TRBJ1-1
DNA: TGCAGCGTTGACCCCGGGACGGGGACTGAAGCTTTCTTT
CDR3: CSVDPGTGTEAFF

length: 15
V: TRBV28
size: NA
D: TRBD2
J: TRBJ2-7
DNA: TGTGCCAGCAGTCCCCCCGCGGGAGACGGGTACGAGCAGTACTTC
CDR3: CASSPPAGDGYEQYF

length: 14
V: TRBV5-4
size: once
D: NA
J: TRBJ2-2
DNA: TGTGCCAGCAGCTTGGTTGTGGTAGGCGGGGAGCTGTTTTTT
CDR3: CASSLVVVGGELFF

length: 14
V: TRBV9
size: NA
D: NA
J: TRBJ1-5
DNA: TGTGCCAGCAGCGCCTCGCCCCGCAATCAGCCCCAGCATTTT
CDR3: CASSASPRNQPQHF

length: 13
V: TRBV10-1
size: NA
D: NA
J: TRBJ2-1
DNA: TGCGCCAGCAGTGAGCCCCAGTCGACTGAGCAGTTCTTC
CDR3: CASSEPQSTEQFF

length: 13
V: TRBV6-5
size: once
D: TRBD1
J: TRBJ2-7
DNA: TGTGCCAGCAGCCCCAGGGGGTCCTACGAGCAGTACTTC
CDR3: CASSPRGSYEQYF

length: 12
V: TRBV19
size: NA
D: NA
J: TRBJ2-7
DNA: TGTGCCAGCAGCACTAGATCCTACGAGCAGTACTTC
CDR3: CASSTRSYEQYF

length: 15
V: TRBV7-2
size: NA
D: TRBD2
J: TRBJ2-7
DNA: TGTGCCAGCAGCTTAGTAGCGGGAGGGCAAAACGAGCAGTACTTC
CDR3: CASSLVAGGQNEQYF

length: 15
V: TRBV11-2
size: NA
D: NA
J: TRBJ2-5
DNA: TGTGCCAGCGGGATTTTCCAGGCCCCCGAGGAGACCCAGTACTTC
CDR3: CASGIFQAPEETQYF

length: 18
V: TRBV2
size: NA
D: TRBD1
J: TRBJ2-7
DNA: TGTGCCAGCAGTGTAACTGGACAGGGGGCTTTTAGCTCCTACGAGCAGTACTTC
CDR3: CASSVTGQGAFSSYEQYF

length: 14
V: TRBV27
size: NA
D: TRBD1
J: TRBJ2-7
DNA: TGTGCCAGCAGTCACGCCAGGGGGCGAAATGAGCAGTACTTC
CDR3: CASSHARGRNEQYF

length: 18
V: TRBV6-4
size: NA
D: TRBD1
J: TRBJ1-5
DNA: TGTGCCAGCAGGCCACCCGAGACAGGGGGCTATCGCAATCAGCCCCAGCATTTT
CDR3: CASRPPETGGYRNQPQHF

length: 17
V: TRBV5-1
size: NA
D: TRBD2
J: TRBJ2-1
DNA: TGCGCCAGCAGCTGGGGCGGACTAGCGGACTCCTACAATGAGCAGTTCTTC
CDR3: CASSWGGLADSYNEQFF

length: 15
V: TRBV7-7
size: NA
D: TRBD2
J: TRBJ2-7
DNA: TGTGCCAGCAGCCTTTCTAGCGGGGGAGCCTACGAGCAGTACTTC
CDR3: CASSLSSGGAYEQYF

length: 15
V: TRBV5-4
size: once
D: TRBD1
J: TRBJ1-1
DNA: TGTGCCAGCAGCTTGCCCCGACAGGGACCTTATGAAGCTTTCTTT
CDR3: CASSLPRQGPYEAFF

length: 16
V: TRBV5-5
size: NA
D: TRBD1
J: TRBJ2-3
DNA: TGTGCCAGCAGCTTGGAGCTCGCACAGGGGGTAGATACGCAGTATTTT
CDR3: CASSLELAQGVDTQYF

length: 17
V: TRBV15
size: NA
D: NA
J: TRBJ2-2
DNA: TGTGCCACCAGCAGAAAGAGAGGGCAGGCGAGGACCGGGGAGCTGTTTTTT
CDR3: CATSRKRGQARTGELFF

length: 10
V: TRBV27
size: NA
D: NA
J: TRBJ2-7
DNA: TGTGCCAGCAGTTTATTGGAGCAGTACTTC
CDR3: CASSLLEQYF

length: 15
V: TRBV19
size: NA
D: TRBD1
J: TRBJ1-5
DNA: TGTGCCAGTGGTAGTCGACAGGGTAGCAATCAGCCCCAGCATTTT
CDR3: CASGSRQGSNQPQHF

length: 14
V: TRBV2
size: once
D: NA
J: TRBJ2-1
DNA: TGTGCCAGCAGTGGAGGGCCTGCACCCTATGAGCAGTTCTTC
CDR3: CASSGGPAPYEQFF

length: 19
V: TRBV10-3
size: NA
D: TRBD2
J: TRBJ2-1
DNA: TGTGCCATCAGTGGAGCGGGACTAGCGGAGGGGGGGTCCTACAATGAGCAGTTCTTC
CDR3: CAISGAGLAEGGSYNEQFF

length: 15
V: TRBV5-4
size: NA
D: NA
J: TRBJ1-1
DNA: TGTGCCAGCAGCTTGGGCAGGGGCCCTAACACTGAAGCTTTCTTT
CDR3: CASSLGRGPNTEAFF

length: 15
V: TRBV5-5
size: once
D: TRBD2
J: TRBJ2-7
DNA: TGTGCCAGCAGCTTGTTGGGCGGGAGCTCCTACGAGCAGTACTTC
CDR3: CASSLLGGSSYEQYF

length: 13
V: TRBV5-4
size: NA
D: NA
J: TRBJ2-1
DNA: TGTGCCAGCAGCCAGCGGCGTTACAATGAGCAGTTCTTC
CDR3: CASSQRRYNEQFF

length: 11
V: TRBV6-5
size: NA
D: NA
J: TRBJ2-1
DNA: TGTGCCAGCAGTTACCGCAATGAGCAGTTCTTC
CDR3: CASSYRNEQFF

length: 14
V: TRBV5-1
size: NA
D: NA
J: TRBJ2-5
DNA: TGCGCCAGCAGCAGGGACAATGGGGTAGGGACCCAGTACTTC
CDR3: CASSRDNGVGTQYF

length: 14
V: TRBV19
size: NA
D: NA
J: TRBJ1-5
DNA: TGTGCCAGCCGGGGACCGGGAAGCAATCAGCCCCAGCATTTT
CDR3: CASRGPGSNQPQHF

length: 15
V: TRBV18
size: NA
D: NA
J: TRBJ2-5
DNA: TGTGCCAGCTCACCAAATTCCGGGGTTGGGGAGACCCAGTACTTC
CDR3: CASSPNSGVGETQYF

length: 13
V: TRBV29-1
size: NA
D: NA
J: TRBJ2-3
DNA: TGCAGTATCGGGGACCCTAGCACAGATACGCAGTATTTT
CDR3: CSIGDPSTDTQYF

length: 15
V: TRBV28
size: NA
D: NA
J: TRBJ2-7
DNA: TGTGCCAGCAGTTTATCCAACAGGGCCGGGGGCGAGCAGTACTTC
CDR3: CASSLSNRAGGEQYF

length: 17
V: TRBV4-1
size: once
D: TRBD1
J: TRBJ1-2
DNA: TGCGCCAGCAGCGTCCGGGACAGGGGGGCTGTCGGCTATGGCTACACCTTC
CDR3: CASSVRDRGAVGYGYTF

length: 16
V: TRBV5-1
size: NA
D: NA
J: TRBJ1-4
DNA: TGCGCCAGCAGCACCAACACGGACAGCCAGAGTGAAAAACTGTTTTTT
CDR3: CASSTNTDSQSEKLFF

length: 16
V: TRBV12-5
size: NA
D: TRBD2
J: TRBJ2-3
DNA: TGTGCTAGTGGTCCTGGACTAGCGGCTAGCACAGATACGCAGTATTTT
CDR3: CASGPGLAASTDTQYF

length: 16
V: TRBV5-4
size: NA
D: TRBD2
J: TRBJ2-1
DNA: TGTGCCAGCAGCCGCTTGACTAGCGGGAGGGCCGATGAGCAGTTCTTC
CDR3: CASSRLTSGRADEQFF

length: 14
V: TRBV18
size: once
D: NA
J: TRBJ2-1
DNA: TGTGCCAGCTCACCAATCCAGGACTACAATGAGCAGTTCTTC
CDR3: CASSPIQDYNEQFF

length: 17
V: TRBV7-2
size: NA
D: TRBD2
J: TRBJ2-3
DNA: TGTGCCAGCAGCATGACCGGGACTAGAACTAGCACAGATACGCAGTATTTT
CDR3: CASSMTGTRTSTDTQYF

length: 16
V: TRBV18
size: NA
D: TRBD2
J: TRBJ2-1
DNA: TGTGCCAGCTCACCACCGGTTCTAGCGGGATTCGGTGAGCAGTTCTTC
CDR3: CASSPPVLAGFGEQFF

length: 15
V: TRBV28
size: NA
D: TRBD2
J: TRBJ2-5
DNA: TGTGCCAGCAGTCCATGGACTAGCGGGACTGAGACCCAGTACTTC
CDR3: CASSPWTSGTETQYF

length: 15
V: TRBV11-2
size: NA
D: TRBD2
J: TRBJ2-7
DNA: TGTGCCAGCAGTTTAGCGGGAGCCTTCTCCTACGAGCAGTACTTC
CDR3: CASSLAGAFSYEQYF

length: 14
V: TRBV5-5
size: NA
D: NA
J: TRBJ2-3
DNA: TGTGCCAGCAGCTTGGACCTTCTCACAGATACGCAGTATTTT
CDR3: CASSLDLLTDTQYF

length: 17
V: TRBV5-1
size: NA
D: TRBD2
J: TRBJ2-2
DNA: TGCGCCAGCAGCTCCCAAATGGCGGGAGGAGGGTCCGGGGAGCTGTTTTTT
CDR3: CASSSQMAGGGSGELFF

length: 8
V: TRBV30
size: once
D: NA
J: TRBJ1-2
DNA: TGTGCCTTTGATGGCTACACCTTC
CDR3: CAFDGYTF

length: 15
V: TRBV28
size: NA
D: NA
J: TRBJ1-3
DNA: TGTGCCAGCAGTTTTAATTGGGACTCAGGAAACACCATATATTTT
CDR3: CASSFNWDSGNTIYF

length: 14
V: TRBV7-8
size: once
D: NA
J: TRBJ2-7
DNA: TGTGCCAGCAGCTTAGGTAGGGGCGATTACGAGCAGTACTTC
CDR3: CASSLGRGDYEQYF